This is a list of T cell receptor beta chains from one sample in a study of cytomegalovirus exposure and HLA in healthy donors. The protocol was immunoSEQ multiplex PCR, while the TCRdb copy is restricted to in-frame clones and leaves out a portion. The data hold under 95,000 clones, with about 78% observed a single time. Sample: PBMCs. Source of these receptors: a male donor in good health and CMV-seronegative. CDR3s include the opening cysteine and the closing phenylalanine or tryptophan. The D gene is left open where the match is weak. Clone sizes are given selectively: once, few, many, or a class where the clone is expanded.

clone size: .
V gene: TRBV9
D gene: .
J gene: TRBJ1-2
CDR3 protein: CASSPVGGSFGRNYGYTF
CDR3 DNA: TGTGCCAGCAGCCCAGTGGGAGGGTCCTTCGGTAGGAACTATGGCTACACCTTC

clone size: .
V gene: TRBV18
D gene: .
J gene: TRBJ2-7
CDR3 protein: CASSPLLAGTYEQYF
CDR3 DNA: TGTGCCAGCTCACCCCTTTTGGCAGGCACCTACGAGCAGTACTTC

clone size: .
V gene: TRBV18
D gene: TRBD1
J gene: TRBJ2-2
CDR3 protein: CASSPVTGGTGELFF
CDR3 DNA: TGTGCCAGCTCACCAGTGACAGGGGGCACCGGGGAGCTGTTTTTT

clone size: few
V gene: TRBV6-1
D gene: .
J gene: TRBJ1-1
CDR3 protein: CASFDPGANTEAFF
CDR3 DNA: TGTGCCAGCTTCGATCCGGGAGCGAACACTGAAGCTTTCTTT

clone size: .
V gene: TRBV29-1
D gene: .
J gene: TRBJ2-2
CDR3 protein: CSANLYTVPGELFF
CDR3 DNA: TGCAGCGCAAACCTCTATACGGTTCCCGGGGAGCTGTTTTTT

clone size: .
V gene: TRBV6-5
D gene: .
J gene: TRBJ1-2
CDR3 protein: CASSYSRDIVGYPF
CDR3 DNA: TGTGCCAGCAGTTACTCTCGGGACATCGTTGGCTACCCCTTC

clone size: .
V gene: TRBV5-5
D gene: .
J gene: TRBJ1-3
CDR3 protein: CASSLNTVGNTIYF
CDR3 DNA: TGTGCCAGCAGCTTGAATACAGTCGGAAACACCATATATTTT

clone size: .
V gene: TRBV7-2
D gene: TRBD1
J gene: TRBJ2-5
CDR3 protein: CASSRDRKTQYF
CDR3 DNA: TGTGCCAGCAGCCGGGACAGAAAGACCCAGTACTTC

clone size: .
V gene: TRBV30
D gene: .
J gene: TRBJ2-5
CDR3 protein: CAWSVLTELQETQYF
CDR3 DNA: TGTGCCTGGAGTGTCCTGACAGAACTCCAAGAGACCCAGTACTTC

clone size: .
V gene: TRBV4-3
D gene: TRBD2
J gene: TRBJ2-1
CDR3 protein: CASRRTASGASNEQFF
CDR3 DNA: TGCGCCAGCAGGCGTACGGCTAGCGGGGCCTCCAATGAGCAGTTCTTC

clone size: few
V gene: TRBV10-3
D gene: TRBD1
J gene: TRBJ2-2
CDR3 protein: CAIRTGTGELFF
CDR3 DNA: TGTGCCATCAGGACAGGGACCGGGGAGCTGTTTTTT

clone size: few
V gene: TRBV19
D gene: .
J gene: TRBJ2-7
CDR3 protein: CASTKGVGGIKQYF
CDR3 DNA: TGTGCCAGCACCAAAGGCGTCGGGGGAATAAAACAGTACTTC

clone size: few
V gene: TRBV6-1
D gene: TRBD1
J gene: TRBJ1-5
CDR3 protein: CASSATGYSNQPQHF
CDR3 DNA: TGTGCCAGCAGTGCGACAGGGTATAGCAATCAGCCCCAGCATTTT

clone size: .
V gene: TRBV27
D gene: TRBD2
J gene: TRBJ2-3
CDR3 protein: CASRATSGGYTDTQYF
CDR3 DNA: TGTGCCAGCCGAGCGACTAGCGGGGGGTATACAGATACGCAGTATTTT

clone size: .
V gene: TRBV28
D gene: TRBD1
J gene: TRBJ2-7
CDR3 protein: CASRSEGQGRLGQYF
CDR3 DNA: TGTGCCAGCAGGTCAGAGGGACAGGGTAGGCTCGGGCAGTACTTC

clone size: .
V gene: TRBV21-1
D gene: .
J gene: TRBJ1-5
CDR3 protein: CASSKEPRTVSNQPQHF
CDR3 DNA: TGTGCCAGCAGCAAAGAGCCCCGGACAGTTAGCAATCAGCCCCAGCATTTT

clone size: few
V gene: TRBV29-1
D gene: TRBD2
J gene: TRBJ2-3
CDR3 protein: CSLSGGYTDTQYF
CDR3 DNA: TGCAGCCTCAGCGGGGGGTACACAGATACGCAGTATTTT

clone size: .
V gene: TRBV7-8
D gene: .
J gene: TRBJ1-1
CDR3 protein: CASSARETDTEAFF
CDR3 DNA: TGTGCCAGCAGCGCCCGCGAAACTGACACTGAAGCTTTCTTT

clone size: .
V gene: TRBV9
D gene: .
J gene: TRBJ2-3
CDR3 protein: CASSPGWGGSTDTQYF
CDR3 DNA: TGTGCCAGCAGCCCAGGTTGGGGGGGCAGCACAGATACGCAGTATTTT

clone size: .
V gene: TRBV15
D gene: .
J gene: TRBJ1-2
CDR3 protein: CATSREAYDQGYGYTF
CDR3 DNA: TGTGCCACCAGCAGAGAAGCCTACGATCAGGGGTATGGCTACACCTTC

clone size: .
V gene: TRBV19
D gene: TRBD1
J gene: TRBJ1-2
CDR3 protein: CASTLDRGDYGYTF
CDR3 DNA: TGTGCCAGTACCTTGGACAGGGGGGACTATGGCTACACCTTC

clone size: .
V gene: TRBV7-2
D gene: TRBD2
J gene: TRBJ2-5
CDR3 protein: CASSFSGRGGETQYF
CDR3 DNA: TGTGCCAGCAGCTTTAGCGGGAGAGGTGGAGAGACCCAGTACTTC

clone size: .
V gene: TRBV18
D gene: TRBD2
J gene: TRBJ2-2
CDR3 protein: CASSPGLAGGTGELFF
CDR3 DNA: TGTGCCAGCTCACCCGGACTAGCGGGTGGCACCGGGGAGCTGTTTTTT

clone size: few
V gene: TRBV6-6
D gene: .
J gene: TRBJ1-4
CDR3 protein: CASSWGGTGEKLFF
CDR3 DNA: TGTGCCAGCAGTTGGGGGGGCACGGGGGAAAAACTGTTTTTT

clone size: .
V gene: TRBV6-1
D gene: .
J gene: TRBJ2-7
CDR3 protein: CASSDVYEQYF
CDR3 DNA: TGTGCCAGCAGTGACGTTTACGAGCAGTACTTC

clone size: .
V gene: TRBV30
D gene: .
J gene: TRBJ2-3
CDR3 protein: CAWGFPDTQYF
CDR3 DNA: TGTGCCTGGGGCTTCCCAGATACGCAGTATTTT

clone size: once
V gene: TRBV5-1
D gene: .
J gene: TRBJ2-6
CDR3 protein: CASSGTGSGANVLTF
CDR3 DNA: TGCGCCAGCAGCGGAACAGGGTCTGGGGCCAACGTCCTGACTTTC

clone size: .
V gene: TRBV19
D gene: .
J gene: TRBJ1-4
CDR3 protein: CASRRQNLLGEKLFF
CDR3 DNA: TGTGCCAGTAGGAGACAGAATCTTTTAGGAGAAAAACTGTTTTTT

clone size: .
V gene: TRBV28
D gene: .
J gene: TRBJ1-1
CDR3 protein: CASSLYGNTEAFF
CDR3 DNA: TGTGCCAGCAGTTTATACGGGAACACTGAAGCTTTCTTT

clone size: .
V gene: TRBV5-1
D gene: TRBD2
J gene: TRBJ2-1
CDR3 protein: CASSLAGTSEVGEQFF
CDR3 DNA: TGCGCCAGCAGCTTGGCCGGGACTAGCGAAGTAGGTGAGCAGTTCTTC

clone size: .
V gene: TRBV13
D gene: .
J gene: TRBJ2-3
CDR3 protein: CASSLYEGQDTQYF
CDR3 DNA: TGTGCCAGCAGCTTGTATGAGGGCCAAGATACGCAGTATTTT

clone size: .
V gene: TRBV6-5
D gene: .
J gene: TRBJ2-6
CDR3 protein: CASSYSLRSGANVLTF
CDR3 DNA: TGTGCCAGCAGTTACTCGTTGAGGTCTGGGGCCAACGTCCTGACTTTC

clone size: .
V gene: TRBV28
D gene: TRBD1
J gene: TRBJ1-1
CDR3 protein: CASSLSGTGRREAFF
CDR3 DNA: TGTGCCAGCAGTTTATCCGGGACAGGGCGTCGAGAAGCTTTCTTT

clone size: .
V gene: TRBV7-9
D gene: TRBD1
J gene: TRBJ2-7
CDR3 protein: CASSLAMGTDYEQYF
CDR3 DNA: TGTGCCAGCAGCTTAGCGATGGGGACAGACTACGAGCAGTACTTC

clone size: .
V gene: TRBV9
D gene: TRBD2
J gene: TRBJ2-2
CDR3 protein: CASSVGGRLAGGPNTGELFF
CDR3 DNA: TGTGCCAGCAGCGTAGGAGGGAGACTAGCGGGAGGCCCGAACACCGGGGAGCTGTTTTTT

clone size: .
V gene: TRBV7-8
D gene: TRBD1
J gene: TRBJ2-1
CDR3 protein: CASSLIGSWTGSVNEQFF
CDR3 DNA: TGTGCCAGCAGCTTAATAGGGAGTTGGACAGGGTCTGTCAATGAGCAGTTCTTC

clone size: .
V gene: TRBV18
D gene: .
J gene: TRBJ2-7
CDR3 protein: CASSPAETYEQYF
CDR3 DNA: TGTGCCAGCTCACCGGCGGAAACCTACGAGCAGTACTTC

clone size: .
V gene: TRBV29-1
D gene: TRBD2
J gene: TRBJ2-1
CDR3 protein: CSVVGLAGSNYNEQFF
CDR3 DNA: TGCAGCGTTGTGGGACTAGCGGGATCAAACTACAATGAGCAGTTCTTC

clone size: .
V gene: TRBV27
D gene: TRBD1
J gene: TRBJ1-2
CDR3 protein: CASSIGRGLGYTF
CDR3 DNA: TGTGCCAGCAGTATCGGGAGGGGGCTTGGCTACACCTTC

clone size: .
V gene: TRBV7-9
D gene: .
J gene: TRBJ2-1
CDR3 protein: CASSPDSYNEQFF
CDR3 DNA: TGTGCCAGCAGCCCCGACAGCTACAATGAGCAGTTCTTC

clone size: .
V gene: TRBV9
D gene: TRBD1
J gene: TRBJ2-3
CDR3 protein: CASSVVSDRGTDTQYF
CDR3 DNA: TGTGCCAGCAGCGTAGTATCGGACAGGGGAACAGATACGCAGTATTTT

clone size: once
V gene: TRBV2
D gene: TRBD2
J gene: TRBJ2-3
CDR3 protein: CASSDPGLAGGTDTQYF
CDR3 DNA: TGTGCCAGCAGTGACCCAGGACTAGCGGGGGGCACAGATACGCAGTATTTT

clone size: few
V gene: TRBV5-1
D gene: TRBD2
J gene: TRBJ2-3
CDR3 protein: CASSQGLAASTDTQYF
CDR3 DNA: TGCGCCAGCAGCCAGGGACTAGCGGCTAGCACAGATACGCAGTATTTT

clone size: .
V gene: TRBV7-2
D gene: TRBD2
J gene: TRBJ2-5
CDR3 protein: CASGRLAGKETQYF
CDR3 DNA: TGTGCCAGCGGCAGACTAGCGGGGAAAGAGACCCAGTACTTC

clone size: .
V gene: TRBV6-6
D gene: .
J gene: TRBJ2-3
CDR3 protein: CASSLYTDTQYF
CDR3 DNA: TGTGCCAGCAGTTTGTATACAGATACGCAGTATTTT

clone size: .
V gene: TRBV7-9
D gene: .
J gene: TRBJ1-4
CDR3 protein: CASSLGGSMREKLFF
CDR3 DNA: TGTGCCAGCAGCTTGGGGGGGAGTATGCGTGAAAAACTGTTTTTT

clone size: .
V gene: TRBV27
D gene: TRBD1
J gene: TRBJ1-5
CDR3 protein: CASSLGTGGNQPQHF
CDR3 DNA: TGTGCCAGCAGTTTGGGGACAGGCGGGAATCAGCCCCAGCATTTT

clone size: .
V gene: TRBV11-2
D gene: TRBD1
J gene: TRBJ2-7
CDR3 protein: CASSLETGEQYF
CDR3 DNA: TGTGCCAGCAGCTTAGAGACAGGGGAGCAGTACTTC